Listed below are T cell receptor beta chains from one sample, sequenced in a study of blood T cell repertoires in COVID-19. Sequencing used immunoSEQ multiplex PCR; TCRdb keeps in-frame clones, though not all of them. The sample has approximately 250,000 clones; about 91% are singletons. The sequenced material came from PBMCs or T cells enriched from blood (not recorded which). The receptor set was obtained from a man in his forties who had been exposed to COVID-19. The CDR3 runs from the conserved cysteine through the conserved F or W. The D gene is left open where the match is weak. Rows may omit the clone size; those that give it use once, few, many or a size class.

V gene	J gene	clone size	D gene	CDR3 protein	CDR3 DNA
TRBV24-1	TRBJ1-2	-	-	CATSDNGTPSGYTF	TGTGCCACCAGTGATAACGGGACACCGTCGGGCTACACCTTC
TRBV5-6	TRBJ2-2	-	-	CASSDLQENTGELFF	TGTGCCAGCAGCGATTTACAGGAAAACACCGGGGAGCTGTTTTTT
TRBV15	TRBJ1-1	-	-	CATMGGRNTEAFF	TGTGCCACTATGGGGGGGCGGAACACTGAAGCTTTCTTT
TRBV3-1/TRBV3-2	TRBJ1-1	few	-	CASSLGGGTEAFF	TGTGCCAGCAGCCTGGGGGGAGGCACTGAAGCTTTCTTT
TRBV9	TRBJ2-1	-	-	CASSDGSGRSYNEQFF	TGTGCCAGCAGCGATGGGTCAGGGAGGTCCTACAATGAGCAGTTCTTC
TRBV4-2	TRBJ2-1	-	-	CASSQDDLNNEQFF	TGTGCCAGCAGCCAAGATGACTTAAACAATGAGCAGTTCTTC
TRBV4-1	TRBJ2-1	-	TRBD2	CASSQVLGTRKYNEQFF	TGCGCCAGCAGCCAAGTTTTGGGGACTAGGAAGTACAATGAGCAGTTCTTC
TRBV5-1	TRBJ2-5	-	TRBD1	CASSLGGQDRYF	TGCGCCAGCAGCTTGGGGGGACAGGACCGGTACTTC
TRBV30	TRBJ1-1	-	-	CAQSVGAGMNTEAFF	TGTGCCCAGAGCGTTGGGGCTGGGATGAACACTGAAGCTTTCTTT
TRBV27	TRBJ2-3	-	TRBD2	CASSLRVSGSSWGTDTQYF	TGTGCCAGCAGTTTAAGGGTTAGCGGGAGTTCTTGGGGCACAGATACGCAGTATTTT
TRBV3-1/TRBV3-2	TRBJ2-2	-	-	CAVGPEGTGELFF	TGTGCCGTCGGGCCCGAGGGCACCGGGGAGCTGTTTTTT
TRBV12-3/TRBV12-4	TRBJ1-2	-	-	CATVYTASWGYTF	TGTGCCACCGTGTATACCGCGTCCTGGGGCTACACCTTC
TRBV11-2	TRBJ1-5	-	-	CASQLNTGQPQHF	TGTGCCAGCCAGCTTAATACGGGGCAGCCCCAGCATTTT
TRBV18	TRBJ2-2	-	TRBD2	CASSPRSGSDTGELFF	TGTGCCAGCTCACCACGTAGCGGGAGTGACACCGGGGAGCTGTTTTTT
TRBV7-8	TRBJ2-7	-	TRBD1	CASSLRARQGANEQYF	TGTGCCAGCAGCTTAAGGGCAAGGCAGGGGGCTAACGAGCAGTACTTC
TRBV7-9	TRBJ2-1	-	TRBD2	CASSITSGSYNEQFF	TGTGCCAGCAGCATCACTAGCGGGAGCTACAATGAGCAGTTCTTC
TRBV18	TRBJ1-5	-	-	CASSPQGQPQHF	TGTGCCAGCTCACCGCAGGGACAGCCCCAGCATTTT
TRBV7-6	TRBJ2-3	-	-	CASSQGHMSSTDTQYF	TGTGCCAGCAGCCAGGGACATATGTCTAGCACAGATACGCAGTATTTT
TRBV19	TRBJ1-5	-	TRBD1	CASSRKDRVNNQPQHF	TGTGCCAGTAGTCGAAAGGACAGGGTTAACAATCAGCCCCAGCATTTT
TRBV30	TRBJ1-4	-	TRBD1	CAWTGQGASSFDEKLFF	TGTGCCTGGACCGGACAGGGTGCGAGTTCGTTTGATGAAAAACTGTTTTTT
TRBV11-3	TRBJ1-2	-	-	CASSSTQGLGGYTF	TGTGCCAGCAGCTCTACCCAGGGCTTAGGAGGCTACACCTTC
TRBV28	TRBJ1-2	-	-	CASSSTPAVGGYTF	TGTGCCAGCAGTTCAACCCCGGCGGTCGGTGGCTACACCTTC
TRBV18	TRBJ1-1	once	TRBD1	CASSPGQGNTEAFF	TGTGCCAGCTCACCGGGACAGGGGAACACTGAAGCTTTCTTT
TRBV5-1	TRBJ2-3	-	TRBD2	CASSLAGVTDTQYF	TGCGCCAGCAGCTTAGCGGGAGTTACAGATACGCAGTATTTT
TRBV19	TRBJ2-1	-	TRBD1	CASREDRGGEQFF	TGTGCCAGTAGGGAGGACAGGGGCGGTGAGCAGTTCTTC
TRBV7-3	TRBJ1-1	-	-	CASSLGQENTEAFF	TGTGCCAGCAGCTTAGGGCAGGAAAACACTGAAGCTTTCTTT
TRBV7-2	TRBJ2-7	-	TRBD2	CASSLELAYYEQYF	TGTGCCAGCAGCTTAGAACTAGCGTACTACGAGCAGTACTTC
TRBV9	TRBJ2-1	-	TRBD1	CASSVGTASYNEQFF	TGTGCCAGCAGCGTCGGGACAGCCTCCTACAATGAGCAGTTCTTC
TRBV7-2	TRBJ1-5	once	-	CASSLGPPDGYQPQHF	TGTGCCAGCAGCTTAGGTCCCCCTGATGGCTATCAGCCCCAGCATTTT